The text below deals with one T cell receptor beta chain. The CDR3 contains 12 residues. Trimming pared 5 bases from V and 6 bases from J, leaving 9 bases between. Germline lookup yields CDR1 SGHAT and CDR2 FQNNGV. The data belong to a study of T cell responses to AZD1222 COVID-19 vaccine. TCRdb keeps only in-frame clones here, not all; method: immunoSEQ multiplex PCR. The repertoire holds about 120,000 clones, with 75% to 95% as singletons. The V call is TRBV11-2, the J call TRBJ2-3; D gene uncertain. The material was peripheral blood, obtained 28 days after the second dose of the MenACWY control vaccine. This TCR derives from an adult who received the MenACWY meningococcal vaccine as a control. DNA of the CDR3: TGTGCCAGCAGCGCCTTGGTGGATACGCAGTATTTT. Translation: CASSALVDTQYF.